A single sample gave rise to the 31 T cell receptor beta chains below, sequenced in a study of CD8 T cells in ankylosing spondylitis. TCRdb itself ran the 5' RACE reads through MiXCR, one entry per CDR3 protein. Of 350,000 to 450,000 distinct CDR3 sequences in the sample, 20% were seen once. The sequencing sample was made of blood, either unsorted or a sorted T cell fraction (not recorded which). The receptors were sampled from a male donor with ankylosing spondylitis or in good health (not recorded which).

The chain couples TRBV5-6 to TRBJ2-7; D uncertain. Trimming cost V 0 bases and J 6 bases, with 10 bases left between them. The CDR3 is 13 residues long. Germline loops: CDR1 SGHDT, CDR2 YYEEEE. The CDR3 protein is CASSLGTFAEQYF. CDR3 nucleotide sequence: TGTGCCAGCAGCTTGGGTACTTTTGCCGAGCAGTACTTC.

This sequence joins TRBV28 and TRBJ2-5; TRBD2 is a possible D gene (7 bases). The V end was cut by 2 bases, the J end by 9 bases, with 10 bases between. This CDR3 region has 12 residues. Germline V gene data show CDR1 as MDHEN and CDR2 as SYDVKM. Here the CDR3 DNA reads TGTGCCAGCAGTTTAGACGGGGGGCCCCAGTACTTC. It encodes CASSLDGGPQYF.

This clonotype occurred a few times. The junction departs from the called germline gene at one end, perhaps through a read error. The V call is TRBV12-3 or TRBV12-4, the J call TRBJ2-7, with D perhaps matching TRBD1 (5 bases). The CDR3 runs to 12 residues. The CDR3 is CASSNPDSPVAF. CDR3 sequence (DNA): TGTGCCAGCAGCAACCCCGACAGCCCGGTTGCCTTC.

This clonotype came up a few times. The chain couples TRBV20-1 to TRBJ2-7; possible D gene TRBD1, 5 bases. Germline loops: CDR1 DFQATT, CDR2 SNEGSKA (reference sequence). Trimming pared 0 bases from V and 1 base from J, leaving 13 bases between. The CDR3 loop spans 15 amino acids. The CDR3 reads CSARDLGHLSYEQYF. CDR3 bases: TGCAGTGCTAGAGATTTAGGACATCTATCCTACGAGCAGTACTTC.

The chain is built from TRBV20-1 and TRBJ2-3, with 7 bases lining up with TRBD2. The CDR3 is 14 residues long. Germline CDR1 DFQATT, CDR2 SNEGSKA (reference sequence). The ends lost 3 bases at V and 1 base at J; junction bases unmatched: 4. CDR3 bases: TGCAGTGCTAGGGAACGGGAGGGCACAGATACGCAGTATTTT. Protein: CSAREREGTDTQYF.

V and J are TRBV19 and TRBJ2-7, with TRBD2 matching over 9 bases. Germline V lookup: CDR1 LNHDA, CDR2 SQIVND (reference sequence). This CDR3 is 15 amino acids long. Trimming took 3 bases from V and 6 from J; bases not matched to a gene: 9. This CDR3 reads CASSMSAGGYLEQYF. CDR3 bases: TGTGCCAGTAGTATGTCGGCGGGGGGGTACCTCGAGCAGTACTTC. Supplemented by reference TRBV19 and TRBJ2-7, the full variable domain reads DGGITQSPKYLFRKEGQNVTLSCEQNLNHDAMYWYRQDPGQGLRLIYYSQIVNDFQKGDIAEGYSVSREKKESFPLTVTSAQKNPTAFYLCASSMSAGGYLEQYFGPGTRLTVT.

The rearrangement uses TRBV7-9 and TRBJ2-3, with 9 bases identical to TRBD1. CDR3 size: 14 residues. The germline gives CDR1 SEHNR, CDR2 FQNEAQ (reference sequence). The J segment lost 7 bases and the V segment lost 4 bases, leaving 6 bases of the junction unmatched. CDR3 nucleotide sequence: TGTGCCAGCAGCTCCGCGGACAGGGGAAATACGCAGTATTTT. Residues: CASSSADRGNTQYF.

This clonotype was detected only a few times. The chain combines TRBV20-1 with TRBJ2-7; D gene ambiguous. The V end lost 0 bases, the J end lost 2 bases, and 11 bases lay between the germline ends. CDR3 length: 14 amino acids. The germline CDR1 and CDR2 sequences are DFQATT and SNEGSKA (reference sequence). Here the CDR3 reads CSAREVSHTYEQYF. The CDR3 nucleotides read TGCAGTGCTAGAGAGGTTTCGCATACCTACGAGCAGTACTTC.

The sample holds a few counts of this clonotype. The V and J genes are TRBV7-9 and TRBJ2-1; 11 nucleotides line up with TRBD1. The V and J ends lost 5 bases and 4 bases, in that order; junction bases with no gene match: 4. Germline V gene sequence: CDR1 SEHNR, CDR2 FQNEAQ (reference sequence). There are 15 residues in the CDR3. The CDR3 DNA sequence: TGTGCCAGCAGCCGGACAGGGGGCGTGTACAATGAGCAGTTCTTC. Protein product: CASSRTGGVYNEQFF.

The chain is built from TRBV12-3 or TRBV12-4 and TRBJ2-2; 12 positions match TRBD2. This CDR3 contains 17 residues. Trimming at V came to 4 bases and at J to 2 bases, leaving 5 bases not matched to a gene. The CDR3 DNA is TGTGCCAGCAGTTATCTAGCGGGGGGGGCAAACACCGGGGAGCTGTTTTTT. It encodes CASSYLAGGANTGELFF.

This clonotype was seen ten or more times. The chain couples TRBV12-3 or TRBV12-4 to TRBJ1-1; TRBD1 might be the D (5 bases). This CDR3 spans 13 amino acids. Trimming cost V 3 bases and J 3 bases, with 8 bases left between them. The CDR3 DNA reads TGTGCCAGCAGTTTTGCGGGGGACACTGAAGCTTTCTTT. Translated, it gives CASSFAGDTEAFF.

The chain joins TRBV7-8 to TRBJ2-1; D possibly corresponds to TRBD1 (5 bases). The ends were cut back, 5 bases at V and 9 bases at J, with 17 bases in the middle. This CDR3 has 14 residues. Germline CDR1 is SGHVS and CDR2 is FQNEAQ. CDR3 sequence reads: CASSATGAGSEQFF. CDR3 nucleotide sequence: TGTGCCAGCAGCGCGACTGGGGCTGGTAGTGAGCAGTTCTTC.

The chain joins TRBV5-1 to TRBJ2-1, with 9 bases aligning to TRBD2. J lost 8 bases, V lost 4 bases, and 13 bases had no gene match. The CDR3 is made up of 16 amino acids. From germline, CDR1 is SGHRS and CDR2 YFSETQ. The DNA for the CDR3 is TGCGCCAGCAGCCTAGGGGCGGGGGGGCCGGTGGATGAGCAGTTCTTC. It encodes CASSLGAGGPVDEQFF.

The CDR3 nucleotides are TGTGCCAGCAGCTCCGACTGGAGCTACACCTTC. Translating it yields CASSSDWSYTF. This chain connects TRBV7-9 to TRBJ1-2; D remains unclear. Looked up from germline, CDR1 is SEHNR and CDR2 is FQNEAQ (reference sequence). The V end was cut by 4 bases, the J end by 9 bases, with 9 bases between. This CDR3 is built from 11 residues.

The chain is built from TRBV13 and TRBJ2-7; 7 positions agree with TRBD1. The CDR3 sequence is 13 residues long. The junction had 10 bases not matched to a gene; V was cut back by 5 bases and J by 9 bases. Germline lookup yields CDR1 PRHDT and CDR2 FYEKMQ (reference sequence). Here the CDR3 reads CASSPNRGAGQYF. CDR3 nucleotides: TGTGCCAGCAGCCCCAACAGGGGAGCTGGGCAGTACTTC.

The gene calls are TRBV18 and TRBJ2-2; D possibly corresponds to TRBD2 (6 bases). This CDR3 is built from 16 residues. Germline values: CDR1 KGHSH, CDR2 LQKENI. Trimming took off 1 base at V and 5 bases at J, with 14 bases between the two ends. CDR3 residues: CASSPLRDFSTGELFF. In DNA, the CDR3 is TGTGCCAGCTCACCACTGAGGGACTTCTCGACCGGGGAGCTGTTTTTT.

This clonotype occurred once. The chain uses TRBV28 and TRBJ2-3; 8 bases are shared with TRBD2. The CDR3 extends over 15 amino acids. Germline lookup yields CDR1 MDHEN and CDR2 SYDVKM. With V trimmed by 11 bases and J by 0 bases, 10 bases remained unmatched. The CDR3 here is CACNSGISSTDTQYF. The DNA of the CDR3 is TGTGCCTGCAATAGCGGGATCTCTAGCACAGATACGCAGTATTTT.

The table lists this clonotype with a few counts. The chain has TRBV5-6 and TRBJ1-2; D not resolved. The V gene's germline CDR1 is SGHDT and CDR2 YYEEEE. This CDR3 is 12 amino acids long. Trimming removed 0 bases from V and 8 bases from J, with 8 bases in between. The DNA for the CDR3 is TGTGCCAGCAGCTTGGGGGAACCGGGCTACACCTTC. This translates into CASSLGEPGYTF.

This sequence joins TRBV10-3 and TRBJ2-7; D ambiguous. Germline assignment: CDR1 ENHRY and CDR2 SYGVKD. The CDR3 length is 12 residues. The V end lost 0 bases, the J end lost 3 bases, and 3 bases lay between the germline ends. The CDR3 sequence: CAISESIYEQYF. The CDR3 coding sequence is TGTGCCATCAGTGAGTCGATCTACGAGCAGTACTTC.

The V call is TRBV28, the J call TRBJ2-1; 8 positions agree with TRBD1. The CDR3 has 17 amino acids. The V gene's germline CDR1 is MDHEN and CDR2 SYDVKM. The J segment lost 4 bases and the V segment lost 6 bases, leaving 14 bases of the junction unmatched. CDR3: CASRQTAGQGIYNEQFF. CDR3 in DNA: TGTGCCAGCAGGCAGACTGCCGGACAGGGAATTTACAATGAGCAGTTCTTC.

The genes are TRBV4-1 and TRBJ2-1; the D is unclear. This CDR3 contains 17 residues. The ends were cut back, 0 bases at V and 0 bases at J, with 12 bases in the middle. Germline lookup yields CDR1 MGHRA and CDR2 YSYEKL. CDR3 in DNA: TGCGCCAGCAGCCAAGAGGGATACCCGAGCTCCTACAATGAGCAGTTCTTC. This codes for CASSQEGYPSSYNEQFF.

The CDR3 loop reads CSVVLEMVQYF. The DNA of the CDR3 is TGCAGCGTTGTTCTTGAAATGGTGCAGTACTTC. This chain links TRBV29-1 with TRBJ2-7; D not resolved. The CDR3 loop spans 11 amino acids. The germline V and J ends were trimmed by 4 bases and 9 bases, with 13 bases remaining between them. Germline loops: CDR1 SQVTM, CDR2 ANQGSEA.

This clonotype has just a few counts. The chain has TRBV11-2 and TRBJ2-5, with no clear D. Germline CDR1 is SGHAT and CDR2 is FQNNGV. Deletions cut 3 bases from V and 3 bases from J, with 8 bases between. CDR3 length: 13 residues. CDR3 residues: CASSFRSEETQYF. CDR3 nucleotide sequence: TGTGCCAGCAGCTTCCGGTCGGAAGAGACCCAGTACTTC.

This rearrangement joins TRBV5-6 to TRBJ2-7; no definite D call. Deletions cut 3 bases from V and 3 bases from J, with 13 bases between. The CDR3 contains 14 residues. Per the germline V gene, CDR1 is SGHDT and CDR2 is YYEEEE. The CDR3 protein is CASSSLGGIYEQYF. The CDR3 nucleotides are TGTGCCAGCAGCTCTTTAGGCGGAATCTACGAGCAGTACTTC.

The chain has TRBV12-3 or TRBV12-4 and TRBJ2-7; D uncertain. CDR3 length: 12 amino acids. The V end was cut by 5 bases, the J end by 9 bases, with 14 bases between. CDR3 protein: CASSLGPGGQYF. CDR3 DNA: TGTGCCAGCAGTCTAGGCCCCGGTGGGCAGTACTTC.

This clonotype was detected a few times. The genes are TRBV9 and TRBJ2-1, with TRBD2 as a possible D gene (6 bases). Germline V CDR1 and CDR2: SGDLS, YYNGEE. V lost 4 bases and J lost 6, with 14 bases in between. This CDR3 region has 14 residues. The CDR3 is CASSSGGLGNEQFF. CDR3 DNA: TGTGCCAGCAGCTCCGGGGGTCTGGGCAATGAGCAGTTCTTC.

This clonotype was found a few times. This chain connects TRBV20-1 to TRBJ1-5; 7 positions match TRBD1. This CDR3 has 13 residues. With V trimmed by 3 bases and J by 4 bases, 3 bases remained unmatched. Germline CDR1 reads DFQATT; CDR2 reads SNEGSKA (reference sequence). CDR3 in amino acids: CSARTGLNQPQHF. The DNA of the CDR3 is TGCAGTGCTAGGACAGGGCTGAATCAGCCCCAGCATTTT.

The chain is built from TRBV14 and TRBJ2-5; D call uncertain. The length of the CDR3 is 14 residues. Germline CDR1 SGHDN, CDR2 FVKESK. Trimming cost V 1 base and J 5 bases, with 11 bases left between them. CDR3 sequence: CASSQVRLRETQYF. The CDR3 DNA reads TGTGCCAGCAGCCAAGTTCGGTTGAGGGAGACCCAGTACTTC.

The V call is TRBV2, the J call TRBJ2-7; 7 nucleotides match TRBD1. V was pared by 6 bases and J by 1 base, with 3 bases of the junction left unmatched. CDR3 size: 13 residues. Per germline, CDR1 SNHLY and CDR2 FYNNEI. The CDR3 sequence: CASRATGSYEQYF. The CDR3 nucleotides are TGTGCCAGCAGAGCGACAGGGTCCTACGAGCAGTACTTC.

The V call is TRBV27, the J call TRBJ1-1, with a possible D match to TRBD1 (5 bases). Trimming cost V 7 bases and J 4 bases, with 13 bases left between them. This CDR3 has 13 amino acids. Germline CDR1 is MNHEY and CDR2 is SMNVEV (reference sequence). The CDR3: CASKGGGGTEAFF. CDR3 nucleotide sequence: TGTGCCAGCAAGGGCGGGGGGGGCACTGAAGCTTTCTTT.

The chain recombines TRBV11-2 with TRBJ2-5, with 9 bases aligning to TRBD2. This CDR3 is built from 15 residues. V gave up 10 bases and J gave up 5 bases; unmatched junction bases: 14. CDR1 is SGHAT and CDR2 is FQNNGV in the germline V gene. The DNA for the CDR3 is TGTGCCACCGAAATTAGCGGGGGAGTAGCGGAGACCCAGTACTTC. Amino acids: CATEISGGVAETQYF.